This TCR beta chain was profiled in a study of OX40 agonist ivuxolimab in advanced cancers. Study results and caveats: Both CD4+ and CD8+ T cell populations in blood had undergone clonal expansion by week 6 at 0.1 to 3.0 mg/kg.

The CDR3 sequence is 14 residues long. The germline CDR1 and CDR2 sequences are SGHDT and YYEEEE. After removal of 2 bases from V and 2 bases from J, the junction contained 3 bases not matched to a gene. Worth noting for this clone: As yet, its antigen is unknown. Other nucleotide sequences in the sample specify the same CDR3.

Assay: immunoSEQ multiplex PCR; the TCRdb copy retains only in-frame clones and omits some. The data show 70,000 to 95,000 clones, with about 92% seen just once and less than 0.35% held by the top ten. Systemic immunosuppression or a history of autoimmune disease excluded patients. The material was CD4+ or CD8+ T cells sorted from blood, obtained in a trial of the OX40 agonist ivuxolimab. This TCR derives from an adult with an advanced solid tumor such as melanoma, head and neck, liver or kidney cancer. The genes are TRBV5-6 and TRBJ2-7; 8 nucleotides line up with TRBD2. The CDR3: CASSFSGGAYEQYF. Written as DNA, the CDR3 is TGTGCCAGCAGCTTCTCCGGGGGGGCCTACGAGCAGTACTTC. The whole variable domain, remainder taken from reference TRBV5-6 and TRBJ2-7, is DAGVTQSPTHLIKTRGQQVTLRCSPKSGHDTVSWYQQALGQGPQFIFQYYEEEERQRGNFPDRFSGHQFPNYSSELNVNALLLGDSALYLCASSFSGGAYEQYFGPGTRLTVT.